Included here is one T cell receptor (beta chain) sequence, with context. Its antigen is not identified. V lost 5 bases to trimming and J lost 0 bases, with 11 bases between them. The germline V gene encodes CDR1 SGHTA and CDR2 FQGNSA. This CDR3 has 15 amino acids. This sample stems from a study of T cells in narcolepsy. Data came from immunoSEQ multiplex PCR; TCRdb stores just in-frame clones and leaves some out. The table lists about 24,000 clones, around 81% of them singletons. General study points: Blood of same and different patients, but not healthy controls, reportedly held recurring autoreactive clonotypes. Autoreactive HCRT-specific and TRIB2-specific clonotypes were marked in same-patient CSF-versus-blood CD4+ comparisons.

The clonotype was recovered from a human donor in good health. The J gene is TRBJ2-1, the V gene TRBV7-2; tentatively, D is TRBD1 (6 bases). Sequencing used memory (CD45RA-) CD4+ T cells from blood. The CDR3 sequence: CASSHGRGSYNEQFF. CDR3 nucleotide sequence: TGTGCCAGCAGCCATGGCAGGGGCTCCTACAATGAGCAGTTCTTC.